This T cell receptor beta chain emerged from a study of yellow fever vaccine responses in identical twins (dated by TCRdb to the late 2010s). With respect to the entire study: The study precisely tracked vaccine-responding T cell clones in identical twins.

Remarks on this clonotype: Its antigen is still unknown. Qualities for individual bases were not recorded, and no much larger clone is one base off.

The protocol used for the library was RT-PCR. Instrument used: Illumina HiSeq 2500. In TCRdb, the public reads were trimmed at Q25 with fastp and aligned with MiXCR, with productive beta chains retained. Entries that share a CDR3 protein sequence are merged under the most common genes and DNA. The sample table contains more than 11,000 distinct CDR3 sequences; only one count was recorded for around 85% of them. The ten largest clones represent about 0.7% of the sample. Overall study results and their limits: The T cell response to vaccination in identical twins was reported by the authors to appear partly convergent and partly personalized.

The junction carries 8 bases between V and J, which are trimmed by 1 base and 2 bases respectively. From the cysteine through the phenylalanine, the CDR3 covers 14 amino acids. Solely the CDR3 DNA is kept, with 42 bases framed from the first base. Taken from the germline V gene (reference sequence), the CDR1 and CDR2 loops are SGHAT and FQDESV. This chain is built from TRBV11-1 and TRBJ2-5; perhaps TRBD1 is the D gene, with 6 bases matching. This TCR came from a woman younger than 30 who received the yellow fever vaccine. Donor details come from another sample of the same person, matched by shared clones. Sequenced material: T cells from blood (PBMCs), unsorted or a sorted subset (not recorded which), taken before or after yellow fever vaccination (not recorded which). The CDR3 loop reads CASSLVGAQETQYF. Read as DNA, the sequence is TGTGCCAGCAGCTTAGTGGGGGCTCAAGAGACCCAGTACTTC.